These 30 T cell receptor beta chains share one sample of origin, sequenced in a study of a mutant IDH1 vaccine in newly diagnosed glioma. Time point here: week 23, last vaccination. A 20-mer mutant IDH1 peptide at 300 ug was injected subcutaneously with topical imiquimod. The antigens these receptors bind are not known. Sequencing used immunoSEQ multiplex PCR; TCRdb keeps in-frame clones, though not all of them. Of some 80,000 clones in the sample, approximately 85% were seen once. Source: PBMCs, taken from a glioma patient whose treatment included an IDH1 peptide vaccine. The receptor set was obtained from a woman in her forties or fifties with glioma.

The chain carries TRBV5-1 and TRBJ1-3; 9 nucleotides align to TRBD1. This CDR3 contains 16 residues. V lost 4 bases and J lost 3; bases outside the gene matches: 8. Germline CDR1 is SGHRS and CDR2 is YFSETQ. CDR3 protein: CASSPDGTGIGNTIYF. The CDR3 nucleotides are TGCGCCAGCAGCCCGGACGGGACAGGGATTGGAAACACCATATATTTT.

J is TRBJ1-1 and V is TRBV28; no clear D gene. V was clipped by 5 bases and J by 3 bases, with 7 bases between them. The CDR3 runs 12 residues. The V gene's germline CDR1 is MDHEN and CDR2 SYDVKM. The CDR3 DNA follows: TGTGCCAGCAGTCCAGTCCACACTGAAGCTTTCTTT. Protein sequence: CASSPVHTEAFF.

V usage is TRBV5-6 and J usage is TRBJ2-1, with D tentatively TRBD1 (5 bases). The germline V gene encodes CDR1 SGHDT and CDR2 YYEEEE. There are 12 residues in the CDR3. V was trimmed by 1 base and J by 7 bases, leaving 6 bases between them. As DNA, the CDR3 is TGTGCCAGCAGCTTGAGACAGAATGAGCAGTTCTTC. Translation: CASSLRQNEQFF.

The chain has TRBV7-3 and TRBJ2-7; TRBD1 matches at 8 bases. Losses at the gene ends were 0 bases for V and 7 bases for J; bases not matched to a gene: 5. CDR1 SGHTA and CDR2 FQGTGA come from the germline V gene. The CDR3 sequence is 14 residues long. CDR3 DNA: TGTGCCAGCAGCTTAACAGGACAGGGAAATGAGCAGTACTTC. This sequence encodes CASSLTGQGNEQYF.

This clone occurred once. This chain links TRBV5-6 with TRBJ2-7; 8 nucleotides align to TRBD1. The germline gives CDR1 SGHDT, CDR2 YYEEEE. The junction had 4 bases not matched to a gene; V was cut back by 3 bases and J by 2 bases. The CDR3 has 14 amino acids. CDR3 coding DNA: TGTGCCAGCAGCTCCGGGACAGGCGCCTACGAGCAGTACTTC. Protein: CASSSGTGAYEQYF.

This rearrangement joins TRBV5-6 to TRBJ2-2; the D gene is possibly TRBD1 (6 bases). Germline assignment: CDR1 SGHDT and CDR2 YYEEEE. V lost 0 bases and J 3 bases, leaving 6 bases between the germline ends. The CDR3 totals 14 residues. CDR3 in amino acids: CASSLDRDTGELFF. Here the CDR3 DNA reads TGTGCCAGCAGCTTGGACAGGGACACCGGGGAGCTGTTTTTT.

The J gene is TRBJ2-5, the V gene TRBV14, with 8 bases matching TRBD2. This CDR3 has 15 residues. V lost 1 base and J lost 3; bases outside the gene matches: 4. Germline V gene sequence: CDR1 SGHDN, CDR2 FVKESK. The CDR3 reads CASSQGLAGEETQYF. Written as DNA, the CDR3 is TGTGCCAGCAGCCAAGGGCTAGCGGGTGAAGAGACCCAGTACTTC.

The chain uses TRBV7-9 and TRBJ1-1, with TRBD1 matching 7 bases. V dropped 6 bases and J dropped 5; count of bases not matched to a gene: 9. The CDR3 is 14 amino acids. Germline loops: CDR1 SEHNR, CDR2 FQNEAQ (reference sequence). The CDR3: CASSWAGGQTEAFF. CDR3 bases: TGTGCCAGCAGTTGGGCTGGGGGACAGACTGAAGCTTTCTTT.

This rearrangement joins TRBV6-5 to TRBJ1-2, with D perhaps matching TRBD1 (5 bases). There are 13 residues in the CDR3. The V end lost 7 bases, the J end lost 8 bases, and 17 bases lay between the germline ends. The germline CDR1 and CDR2 sequences are MNHEY and SVGAGI. CDR3 in DNA: TGTGCCAGCAAGGGGACGCATAGGAGGGGCTACACCTTC. Its protein is CASKGTHRRGYTF.

In DNA form, the CDR3 reads TGTGCCAGCGGCTACAGGGGAACAGATACGCAGTATTTT. As protein: CASGYRGTDTQYF. The chain uses TRBV27 and TRBJ2-3, with 7 nucleotides matching TRBD1. The V segment lost 8 bases and the J segment 3 bases; nucleotides outside the gene matches: 5. This CDR3 is built from 13 residues. CDR1 and CDR2 (germline): MNHEY, SMNVEV (reference sequence).

This rearrangement joins TRBV15 to TRBJ1-4; a possible D gene is TRBD1 (5 bases). The CDR3 is 15 amino acids. Trimming removed 5 bases at V and 7 bases at J, with 17 bases between. Looked up from germline, CDR1 is LNHNV and CDR2 is YYDKDF (reference sequence). The CDR3 sequence: CATSFRTGGGEKLFF. The CDR3, as DNA: TGTGCCACCAGCTTCCGGACTGGGGGTGGTGAAAAACTGTTTTTT.

The rearrangement joins TRBV28 to TRBJ2-2; D remains unclear. This CDR3 contains 12 residues. Germline loops: CDR1 MDHEN, CDR2 SYDVKM. V lost 5 bases to trimming and J lost 6 bases, with 7 bases between them. CDR3 loop: CASSAQPGELFF. As DNA, the CDR3 is TGTGCCAGCAGTGCGCAGCCCGGGGAGCTGTTTTTT.

The chain recombines TRBV7-6 with TRBJ2-1, with D possibly called TRBD1 or TRBD2 (5 bases each). The CDR3 covers 13 residues. CDR1 and CDR2 (germline): SGHVS, FNYEAQ. V was shortened by 5 bases and J by 6 bases, with 11 bases between the two germline ends. The CDR3 region has the DNA TGTGCCAGCAGCCTTGGGACGGTCAATGAGCAGTTCTTC. The encoded protein is CASSLGTVNEQFF.

The chain couples TRBV5-1 to TRBJ2-7, with TRBD1 identical over 8 bases. Germline CDR1 SGHRS, CDR2 YFSETQ. This CDR3 has 14 residues. V was pared by 4 bases and J by 3 bases, with 6 bases of the junction left unmatched. In DNA, the CDR3 is TGCGCCAGCAGCACAGGGACAGGTTACTACGAGCAGTACTTC. Translation: CASSTGTGYYEQYF. Using reference TRBV5-1 and TRBJ2-7 for the parts outside the CDR3, the full variable domain is KAGVTQTPRYLIKTRGQQVTLSCSPISGHRSVSWYQQTPGQGLQFLFEYFSETQRNKGNFPGRFSGRQFSNSRSEMNVSTLELGDSALYLCASSTGTGYYEQYFGPGTRLTVT.

The chain carries TRBV29-1 and TRBJ1-5; 7 nucleotides line up with TRBD1. J lost 0 bases, V lost 6 bases, and 5 bases had no gene match. The CDR3 is made up of 14 amino acids. The germline V gene encodes CDR1 SQVTM and CDR2 ANQGSEA. CDR3 in amino acids: CSVRDSYSNQPQHF. In nucleotides, the CDR3 is TGCAGCGTGCGGGACAGTTATAGCAATCAGCCCCAGCATTTT.

The V gene is TRBV5-1, the J gene TRBJ2-7, with TRBD1 matching over 12 bases. J was trimmed by 7 bases and V by 5 bases; bases with no gene match: 10. The germline gives CDR1 SGHRS, CDR2 YFSETQ. This CDR3 spans 15 amino acids. For the CDR3, the DNA is TGCGCCAGCAGGGACCCGGGACAGGGGGCTGAAGAGCAGTACTTC. This codes for CASRDPGQGAEEQYF. Complete variable domain (other parts from reference TRBV5-1 and TRBJ2-7): KAGVTQTPRYLIKTRGQQVTLSCSPISGHRSVSWYQQTPGQGLQFLFEYFSETQRNKGNFPGRFSGRQFSNSRSEMNVSTLELGDSALYLCASRDPGQGAEEQYFGPGTRLTVT.

This chain joins TRBV5-1 and TRBJ2-5; 9 positions agree with TRBD2. Germline CDR1 and CDR2: SGHRS and YFSETQ. V shed 0 bases and J 2 bases; nucleotides not matched to a gene: 5. CDR3 length: 16 residues. CDR3 amino acids: CASSLGVAGAQETQYF. In DNA form, the CDR3 reads TGCGCCAGCAGCTTGGGAGTAGCGGGAGCGCAAGAGACCCAGTACTTC.

The chain uses TRBV4-1 and TRBJ2-5; 9 bases are shared with TRBD2. CDR1 MGHRA and CDR2 YSYEKL come from the germline V gene. V was pared by 1 base and J by 3 bases, with 6 bases of the junction left unmatched. The CDR3 sequence is 16 residues long. In DNA, the CDR3 is TGCGCCAGCAGCCAAGGGTCCGCGGGAGGGAAAGAGACCCAGTACTTC. Amino acid sequence: CASSQGSAGGKETQYF.

The chain recombines TRBV19 with TRBJ2-7; 7 bases are a match to TRBD2. The ends lost 7 bases at V and 3 bases at J; junction bases unmatched: 6. Germline-derived CDR1 and CDR2 are LNHDA and SQIVND (reference sequence). The CDR3 consists of 13 residues. CDR3 coding DNA: TGTGCCAGTATGGCGGGAGACCACTACGAGCAGTACTTC. It yields the protein CASMAGDHYEQYF.

This chain links TRBV11-2 with TRBJ2-2, with 8 nucleotides matching TRBD1. J lost 5 bases, V lost 5 bases, and 10 bases had no gene match. The CDR3 spans 16 residues. CDR1 is SGHAT and CDR2 is FQNNGV in the germline V gene. In nucleotides, the CDR3 is TGTGCCAGCAGCGGGCGACAGGGGCAGATGACCGGGGAGCTGTTTTTT. Translation: CASSGRQGQMTGELFF.

This chain uses TRBV29-1 with TRBJ2-3; TRBD2 matches at 8 bases. Trimming took 1 base from V and 1 from J; bases not matched to a gene: 4. The CDR3 loop spans 15 amino acids. Per germline, CDR1 SQVTM and CDR2 ANQGSEA. The DNA of the CDR3 is TGCAGCGTTGAAGCGGTGACTAGCGGCACAGATACGCAGTATTTT. Translation: CSVEAVTSGTDTQYF.

The V gene is TRBV27, the J gene TRBJ1-6; D not resolved. This CDR3 is built from 16 residues. Germline CDR1 is MNHEY and CDR2 is SMNVEV (reference sequence). V was pared by 0 bases and J by 7 bases, with 13 bases between. DNA of the CDR3: TGTGCCAGCAGTTTATCGAAGGCGGCCGCCAATTCACCCCTCCACTTT. Protein sequence: CASSLSKAAANSPLHF.

In DNA form, the CDR3 reads TGTGCCAGTAGTATAGCTGGCGGGGGACCCTACGAGCAGTACTTC. Translated: CASSIAGGGPYEQYF. This chain joins TRBV19 and TRBJ2-7; 7 nucleotides line up with TRBD2. Per the germline V gene, CDR1 is LNHDA and CDR2 is SQIVND (reference sequence). This CDR3 has 15 residues. V lost 1 base, J lost 2 bases, and 5 bases stayed unmatched.

The chain combines TRBV10-1 with TRBJ2-3; 9 nucleotides agree with TRBD1. Per the germline V gene, CDR1 is WNHNN and CDR2 is SYGVQD (reference sequence). The CDR3 is made up of 15 amino acids. J was trimmed by 3 bases and V by 1 base; bases with no gene match: 2. In nucleotides, the CDR3 is TGCGCCAGCAGTGAGTTCGGACAGGGGACAGATACGCAGTATTTT. Protein sequence: CASSEFGQGTDTQYF.

The chain has TRBV28 and TRBJ2-3; 15 bases are a match to TRBD2. Germline lookup yields CDR1 MDHEN and CDR2 SYDVKM. The CDR3 is 16 residues long. After removal of 3 bases from V and 11 bases from J, the junction contained 9 bases not matched to a gene. This CDR3 is CASSFIGLAGGGVQYF. CDR3 in DNA: TGTGCCAGCAGTTTTATAGGACTAGCGGGAGGGGGGGTGCAGTATTTT.

The genes are TRBV7-9 and TRBJ2-3, with D possibly TRBD2 on 5 matching bases. The V end lost 3 bases, the J end lost 0 bases, and 10 bases lay between the germline ends. CDR1 is SEHNR, CDR2 FQNEAQ, per germline (reference sequence). The CDR3 sequence is 15 residues long. The chain's CDR3 is CASSFGRDSTDTQYF. The DNA of the CDR3 is TGTGCCAGCAGCTTCGGACGGGATAGCACAGATACGCAGTATTTT.

The chain uses TRBV19 and TRBJ1-4, with a possible D match to TRBD1 (5 bases). Between the trimmed V and J ends, which lost 6 bases and 0 bases, there was a span of 8 bases. In germline, CDR1 is LNHDA, CDR2 SQIVND (reference sequence). The CDR3 loop spans 14 amino acids. In DNA form, the CDR3 reads TGTGCCAGTAGGGGGACGGCAACTAATGAAAAACTGTTTTTT. It is translated as CASRGTATNEKLFF.

The CDR3: CASSSLLRTGDYEQYF. The CDR3 coding sequence is TGCGCCAGCAGCTCGCTTCTGAGGACAGGGGATTACGAGCAGTACTTC. This chain links TRBV5-1 with TRBJ2-7, with 9 positions matching TRBD1. The CDR3 is 16 amino acids. Germline V gene sequence: CDR1 SGHRS, CDR2 YFSETQ. V lost 3 bases and J lost 4; bases outside the gene matches: 11.

The table lists this clone with a count of one. The chain employs TRBV9 and TRBJ1-5; D might be TRBD1 (6 bases). The CDR3 totals 14 residues. V was pared by 3 bases and J by 0 bases, with 7 bases between. Germline CDR1 and CDR2: SGDLS and YYNGEE. The CDR3 here is CASSAGDSNQPQHF. The CDR3 DNA reads as TGTGCCAGCAGCGCAGGGGATAGCAATCAGCCCCAGCATTTT.

The chain couples TRBV6-5 to TRBJ2-1; tentatively, D is TRBD2 (6 bases). The CDR3 has 15 amino acids. Trimming shortened V by 0 bases and J by 6 bases, and 12 bases separated the two germline ends. Looked up from germline, CDR1 is MNHEY and CDR2 is SVGAGI. The CDR3 reads CASSYSSGAPNEQFF. In DNA, the CDR3 is TGTGCCAGCAGTTACTCGTCGGGAGCGCCCAATGAGCAGTTCTTC.